This T cell receptor beta chain was observed in a study of cytomegalovirus exposure and HLA in healthy donors. PCR involved 60 Vbeta and 13 Jbeta primers. Generated by immunoSEQ multiplex PCR, the TCRdb table keeps only in-frame clones and is missing some. The data show 150,000 to 200,000 clones, with 76% seen just once and approximately 3% held by the top ten. These donors counted as nominally healthy when sampled, but unrecorded immune exposures were likely. Germline lookup yields CDR1 MNHEY and CDR2 SMNVEV (reference sequence). CDR3 size: 13 residues. V was cut by 2 bases and J by 2 bases, with 6 bases left in between.

The chain couples TRBV27 to TRBJ1-2; unclear D gene. Source material: PBMCs. The sequence was obtained from a male donor in good health and CMV-seronegative. The CDR3 loop reads CASSLNSNYGYTF. As DNA, the CDR3 is TGTGCCAGCAGTTTAAACTCCAACTATGGCTACACCTTC.